The subject of this entry is one T cell receptor (beta chain). The antigen is undetermined. CDR1 and CDR2 (germline): MNHEY, SVGAGI. With 6 bases clipped from V and 7 bases from J, the junction kept 8 bases outside the gene matches. This CDR3 has 14 amino acids. Ahead of sequencing, the ViraFEST assay grew antigen-specific CD4+ T cells using viral peptide pools. Having been cultured for around ten days, the cells underwent CD4+ T cell isolation. Participants received two doses of either the BNT162b2 or mRNA-1273 vaccine. The entry originates in a study of vaccination effects on CD4 cells after COVID-19. Produced via immunoSEQ multiplex PCR; TCRdb's table is partial and in-frame only. The data contain about 12,000 clones, about three quarters of them singletons.

Sequenced material: CD4+ T cells from PBMCs cultured with SARS-CoV-2 spike peptides, taken after COVID-19 vaccination. This TCR derives from a human donor who received a COVID-19 vaccine. The V and J genes are TRBV6-5 and TRBJ2-1; 8 bases align to TRBD1. The CDR3 nucleotides are TGTGCCAGCAGCCGGCAGGGGGCGAATAATGAGCAGTTCTTC. This translates into CASSRQGANNEQFF.